Shown below are 19 T cell receptor beta chains from a single sample sequenced in a study of regulatory T cells in long-lasting Graves disease. Time point: newly diagnosed GD, antithyroid drugs for less than 3 months. There was RNA extracted from PBMCs, and the TCR library was made from it. Combining iRepertoire HTBI primers with Arm-PCR of CDR3 regions, the authors built TCR beta libraries. Each CDR3 protein is one row after TCRdb ran MiXCR on the multiplex PCR reads. The sample consists of around 460,000 distinct CDR3 sequences, approximately 15% of them appearing once. A further study also used this sample, focusing on T cells in Graves' hyperthyroidism and ophthalmopathy.

The sequenced sample was peripheral blood mononuclear cells (PBMCs), obtained at new diagnosis, from a patient treated with antithyroid drugs. The source is a woman aged 45-59 years with Graves disease.

This clonotype occurred many times. The J gene is TRBJ2-1, the V gene TRBV5-1, with D tentatively TRBD1 (6 bases). The CDR3 has 17 residues. Germline CDR1 reads SGHRS; CDR2 reads YFSETQ. Between the trimmed V and J ends, which lost 4 bases and 8 bases, there was a span of 25 bases. CDR3 coding DNA: TGCGCCAGCAGCCGTGTTTTGGGCAGGGGACAAGGCGATGAGCAGTTCTTC. Amino acids: CASSRVLGRGQGDEQFF. Combining the CDR3 with reference TRBV5-1 and TRBJ2-1 gives the whole variable domain KAGVTQTPRYLIKTRGQQVTLSCSPISGHRSVSWYQQTPGQGLQFLFEYFSETQRNKGNFPGRFSGRQFSNSRSEMNVSTLELGDSALYLCASSRVLGRGQGDEQFFGPGTRLTVL.

Ten or more counts support this clonotype. V is TRBV29-1 and J is TRBJ2-3, with a tentative D call TRBD1 (5 bases). The CDR3 totals 14 residues. V was cut by 1 base and J by 0 bases, with 8 bases left in between. The germline V gene has CDR1 SQVTM and CDR2 ANQGSEA. DNA of the CDR3: TGCAGCGTTGAAGGACAGACTAGCACAGATACGCAGTATTTT. This gives the protein CSVEGQTSTDTQYF.

This clonotype was seen ten or more times. The chain uses TRBV2 and TRBJ2-6; D perhaps matches TRBD2 (5 bases). Trimming left V 4 bases short and J 0 bases short, with 7 bases between. Germline CDR1 SNHLY, CDR2 FYNNEI. The CDR3 runs to 15 residues. The DNA for the CDR3 is TGTGCCAGCAGTGGGGGAGTCTCTGGGGCCAACGTCCTGACTTTC. Translated: CASSGGVSGANVLTF.

The chain has TRBV5-1 and TRBJ2-7, with 14 bases fitting TRBD2. After removal of 2 bases from V and 7 bases from J, the junction contained 5 bases not matched to a gene. This CDR3 has 15 residues. The V gene's germline CDR1 is SGHRS and CDR2 YFSETQ. The DNA of the CDR3 is TGCGCCAGCAGCTTAACGGGACTAGCGGGAGTGGAGCAGTACTTC. Its translation: CASSLTGLAGVEQYF.

The table lists this clonotype with many counts. The V call is TRBV5-5, the J call TRBJ2-1, with TRBD1 identical over 7 bases. Germline assignment: CDR1 SGHKS and CDR2 YYEKEE (reference sequence). With 2 bases clipped from V and 7 bases from J, the junction kept 9 bases outside the gene matches. The CDR3 covers 15 residues. CDR3 sequence reads: CASSLRWDRVNEQFF. The CDR3 nucleotides read TGTGCCAGCAGCTTAAGATGGGACAGAGTAAATGAGCAGTTCTTC.

This clonotype came up a few times. The V call is TRBV20-1, the J call TRBJ1-4; D is unclear. CDR3 length equals 16 residues. The V gene's germline CDR1 is DFQATT and CDR2 SNEGSKA (reference sequence). Trimming stripped 0 bases from V and 4 bases from J, with 15 bases between. CDR3 nucleotides: TGCAGTGCTAGAGATCTAGGGCCCCGGTTTAATGAAAAACTGTTTTTT. This gives the protein CSARDLGPRFNEKLFF.

This clonotype has more than one count but fewer than ten. It may be a read error: a sequence one base away is much more abundant. This chain connects TRBV5-1 to TRBJ2-7; 9 positions agree with TRBD1. The CDR3 has 15 amino acids. Germline-derived CDR1 and CDR2 are SGHRS and YFSETQ. CDR3 sequence: CASSLGTGALDERYF. The CDR3 DNA reads as TGCGCCAGCAGCTTGGGGACAGGGGCGCTCGACGAGCGGTACTTC.

J is TRBJ2-5 and V is TRBV6-2 or TRBV6-3; TRBD2 matches at 8 bases. Germline V CDR1 and CDR2: MNHEY, SVGEGT. Germline trimming cut 5 bases from V and 5 bases from J; bases unmatched to any gene: 13. The CDR3 runs to 16 residues. This CDR3 reads CASSEETSAFGETQYF. The CDR3 DNA reads as TGTGCCAGCAGTGAAGAGACTAGCGCATTCGGGGAGACCCAGTACTTC.

This clonotype was counted at least ten times. This sequence joins TRBV5-1 and TRBJ2-1, with unresolved D. CDR1 is SGHRS and CDR2 is YFSETQ in the germline V gene. Trimming stripped 0 bases from V and 9 bases from J, with 7 bases between. There are 12 residues in the CDR3. The CDR3 sequence: CASSLALGEQFF. CDR3 DNA sequence: TGCGCCAGCAGCTTGGCCCTGGGTGAGCAGTTCTTC.

This chain connects TRBV3-1 to TRBJ2-2, with a weak D call TRBD2 (6 bases). CDR3 length equals 15 residues. The V end was cut by 2 bases, the J end by 7 bases, with 14 bases between. Germline CDR1 LGHDT, CDR2 YNNKEL (reference sequence). DNA of the CDR3: TGTGCCAGCAGCCAATCGGAGGGATTGGTCGGGGAGCTGTTTTTT. Translated: CASSQSEGLVGELFF.

This clonotype came up a few times. The rearrangement links TRBV9 to TRBJ1-3; no clear D. Trimming cost V 0 bases and J 0 bases, with 10 bases left between them. This CDR3 spans 16 amino acids. Germline CDR1 is SGDLS and CDR2 is YYNGEE. The DNA for the CDR3 is TGTGCCAGCAGCGTAGACCAGCCGAGCTCTGGAAACACCATATATTTT. Its translation: CASSVDQPSSGNTIYF.

This clonotype was picked up many times. The chain uses TRBV7-9 and TRBJ2-7, with D perhaps being TRBD1 or TRBD2 (5 bases each). The V and J ends lost 6 bases and 3 bases respectively, with 12 bases between them. This CDR3 region has 13 residues. From germline, CDR1 is SEHNR and CDR2 FQNEAQ (reference sequence). CDR3 sequence reads: CASSSGTGYEQYF. CDR3 coding DNA: TGTGCCAGCAGTTCGGGGACCGGCTACGAGCAGTACTTC.

In its sample, this clonotype was seen many times. The chain joins TRBV9 to TRBJ2-1, with 8 bases fitting TRBD2. This CDR3 has 15 amino acids. The germline gives CDR1 SGDLS, CDR2 YYNGEE. V was pared by 2 bases and J by 5 bases, with 6 bases of the junction left unmatched. The CDR3 nucleotides are TGTGCCAGCAGCGTCAGCGGGAGCGTCAACAATGAGCAGTTCTTC. The encoded protein is CASSVSGSVNNEQFF.

This clonotype was recorded at least ten times. This sequence joins TRBV2 and TRBJ2-7, with D hard to call. The CDR3 runs to 15 residues. Germline CDR1 SNHLY, CDR2 FYNNEI. The germline V and J ends were trimmed by 3 bases and 3 bases, with 15 bases remaining between them. CDR3 loop: CASSESDGVYYEQYF. The CDR3 DNA is TGTGCCAGCAGTGAGAGCGACGGAGTTTACTACGAGCAGTACTTC.

This clonotype has at least ten counts. This rearrangement joins TRBV28 to TRBJ2-3, with D perhaps matching TRBD1 or TRBD2 (5 bases each). CDR3 length: 16 residues. The germline V gene has CDR1 MDHEN and CDR2 SYDVKM. The germline V and J ends were trimmed by 1 base and 1 base, with 12 bases remaining between them. The CDR3 DNA sequence: TGTGCCAGCAGTTTATTACGGGGCGCCGGCACAGATACGCAGTATTTT. Translating gives CASSLLRGAGTDTQYF.

The chain couples TRBV7-2 to TRBJ2-7; D perhaps matches TRBD1 (6 bases). Trimming took 5 bases from V and 4 from J, leaving 12 bases between them. Germline CDR1 and CDR2: SGHTA and FQGNSA. CDR3 size: 13 residues. The CDR3 DNA reads TGTGCCAGCAGCCCAGGGGCGGTTTACGAGCAGTACTTC. It yields the protein CASSPGAVYEQYF.

This clonotype has just a few counts. This chain connects TRBV5-5 to TRBJ2-7; 7 nucleotides line up with TRBD1. CDR1 is SGHKS, CDR2 YYEKEE, per germline (reference sequence). The length of the CDR3 is 15 residues. With V trimmed by 0 bases and J by 4 bases, 7 bases remained unmatched. The CDR3 sequence: CASSLAPGGGYEQYF. In DNA, the CDR3 is TGTGCCAGCAGCTTGGCGCCAGGGGGTGGGTACGAGCAGTACTTC. Full variable domain (rest looked up from reference TRBV5-5 and TRBJ2-7): DAGVTQSPTHLIKTRGQQVTLRCSPISGHKSVSWYQQVLGQGPQFIFQYYEKEERGRGNFPDRFSARQFPNYSSELNVNALLLGDSALYLCASSLAPGGGYEQYFGPGTRLTVT.

This clonotype has only a few counts. The rearrangement links TRBV29-1 to TRBJ2-1; tentatively, D is TRBD2 (5 bases). V lost 4 bases to trimming and J lost 0 bases, with 13 bases between them. Germline loops: CDR1 SQVTM, CDR2 ANQGSEA. The CDR3 is 15 residues long. The CDR3 DNA sequence: TGCAGCGTTGCCTGGGAGAGTGGCTCCTACAATGAGCAGTTCTTC. It translates to CSVAWESGSYNEQFF.

In its sample, this clonotype was seen many times. The V gene is TRBV20-1, the J gene TRBJ2-1, with D maybe TRBD2 (6 bases). In germline, CDR1 is DFQATT, CDR2 SNEGSKA (reference sequence). The CDR3 contains 14 residues. V gave up 5 bases and J gave up 5 bases, with 16 bases separating them. The CDR3 DNA reads TGCAGTGCTCTTCGGGAGTGGGGGGACAATGAGCAGTTCTTC. Its protein product is CSALREWGDNEQFF.